These T cell receptor beta chains were read from a single sample in a study of T cell responses to AZD1222 COVID-19 vaccine. Profiled with immunoSEQ multiplex PCR; TCRdb holds only in-frame clones, not every one. This table holds roughly 25,000 clones, about 88% found once. The sample consisted of peripheral blood, taken 28 days after the second AZD1222 dose. The receptors were sampled from an adult who received the AZD1222 COVID-19 vaccine. CDR3s include the opening cysteine and the closing phenylalanine or tryptophan. Each record gives: D gene, V gene, clone size, J gene, CDR3 DNA, CDR3 protein. A D gene is named only where the DNA matches it firmly. The size of a clone is reported for some rows only, either as once, few or many, or as a class for expanded clones.

-,TRBV4-2,-,TRBJ2-7,TGTGCCAGCAGCCAAGAACACTACTACGAGCAGTACTTC,CASSQEHYYEQYF
-,TRBV7-8,-,TRBJ2-5,TGTGCCAGCAGCCGACAAGGGGATGGGACTTCGTACTTC,CASSRQGDGTSYF
-,TRBV12-3/TRBV12-4,-,TRBJ1-3,TGTGCCAGCAGTTTGCTCTCTGGAAACACCATATATTTT,CASSLLSGNTIYF
-,TRBV19,-,TRBJ2-1,TGTGCCAGTAGTATAGACCCGGGGGCGGTCCTATCCTCCTACAATGAGCAGTTCTTC,CASSIDPGAVLSSYNEQFF
TRBD2,TRBV5-4,-,TRBJ2-5,TGTGCCAGCAGCTTGGTTTCGGGGGGGTACCAAGAGACCCAGTACTTC,CASSLVSGGYQETQYF
-,TRBV2,once,TRBJ2-1,TGTGCCAGCAGTGCCCGGGACCAAGGTGAGCAGTTCTTC,CASSARDQGEQFF
-,TRBV6-5,few,TRBJ1-2,TGTGCCAGCAGCCTAGGGTATCGGTCTAACTATGGCTACACCTTC,CASSLGYRSNYGYTF
TRBD2,TRBV29-1,-,TRBJ2-5,TGCAGCGTTGAAGATACTGGTCGGGGGGAAAAGACCCAGTACTTC,CSVEDTGRGEKTQYF
-,TRBV29-1,-,TRBJ2-3,TGCAGCGTTGAAACAGATACGCAGTATTTT,CSVETDTQYF
-,TRBV6-1,-,TRBJ1-6,TGTGCCAGCAGTGAAGAATACCTTGGGGGATCCCCCTCACCCCTCCACTTT,CASSEEYLGGSPSPLHF
-,TRBV28,few,TRBJ1-3,TGTGCCAGCAGTAATCCCAGGGACACCATATATTTT,CASSNPRDTIYF
-,TRBV24-1,-,TRBJ1-2,TGTGCCACCAGTGATCCCGGGACACACTATGGCTACACCTTC,CATSDPGTHYGYTF
-,TRBV29-1,-,TRBJ2-1,TGCAGCGTTGAATCGGTTCGGACATCGTCCTACAATGAGCAGTTCTTC,CSVESVRTSSYNEQFF
-,TRBV18,-,TRBJ2-2,TGTGCCAGCTCACCACCTTCGCGAAACACCGGGGAGCTGTTTTTT,CASSPPSRNTGELFF
TRBD1,TRBV7-3,-,TRBJ2-4,TGTGCCAGCAGCTTGGGTGGGACAGGAGGCCGAAACATTCAGTACTTC,CASSLGGTGGRNIQYF
-,TRBV7-9,-,TRBJ1-4,TGTGCCAGCAGCTTAGACGGAGGGACTAATGAAAAACTGTTTTTT,CASSLDGGTNEKLFF
TRBD1,TRBV5-4,-,TRBJ1-1,TGTGCCAGCAGCTCACCCGGGACAGGAACGTCTGAAGCTTTCTTT,CASSSPGTGTSEAFF
TRBD1,TRBV27,-,TRBJ2-1,TGTGCCAGCAGTTTACCGGACAGGCCCGAGTTCTTC,CASSLPDRPEFF
-,TRBV10-3,-,TRBJ1-2,TGTGCCATCAGTGAGTCGAAGCCCGCGCACTTCGGCTACACCTTC,CAISESKPAHFGYTF